This TCR beta chain was recorded in a study of shared clonotypes between healthy human individuals. Points from the study as a whole: Clonotypes that were shared across a handful of donors made up roughly 5.2% of naive CD4 clonotypes.

The assay was immunoSEQ multiplex PCR, and TCRdb's table has in-frame clones only and misses some. The sample includes some 2.4 million clones, more than 85% of them seen just once. The CDR3 has 16 residues. CDR1 and CDR2 (germline): LNHNV, YYDKDF (reference sequence). Trimming removed 4 bases from V and 1 base from J, with 15 bases in between. This clone was seen just once. Its specificity is not known. V usage is TRBV15 and J usage is TRBJ2-3; maybe TRBD1 (6 bases). This TCR was sampled from a man aged 18 to 29 in good health. Some clones in this sample may be carry-over from other donors' samples. The sequenced material came from naive CD4+ T cells from PBMCs. Subset meaning: CD45RA+ positively selected. The CDR3 DNA is TGTGCCACCAGCAAGAATCGAGGGGGAGGCACAGATACGCAGTATTTT. Its protein is CATSKNRGGGTDTQYF.